Listed below are T cell receptor beta chains from one sample, sequenced in a study of blood T cell repertoires in COVID-19. Using immunoSEQ multiplex PCR, the repertoire was profiled, and TCRdb retains in-frame clones only, with some absent. The sample has around 150,000 clones, over 80% seen once; the top ten hold 13%. Sequencing was carried out using PBMCs or T cells enriched from blood (not recorded which). These receptor sequences come from an older woman who had recovered from COVID-19. Both conserved end residues are part of each CDR3. D genes are given only for firm matches. Size is omitted from some rows. Given values are once, few, many or a class for expanded clones.

D	J	V	size	DNA	CDR3
TRBD1	TRBJ2-2	TRBV11-2	-	TGTGCCAGCAGCTTAGACAGGGGGAAAACCGGGGAGCTGTTTTTT	CASSLDRGKTGELFF
-	TRBJ1-4	TRBV6-5	-	TGTGCCAGCAGTTTTAGGGGCTTCGAAAAACTGTTTTTT	CASSFRGFEKLFF
TRBD1	TRBJ2-3	TRBV2	-	TGTGCCAGCACCCTCTCCCGGGACAGTTCTCGTGGTACGCAGTATTTT	CASTLSRDSSRGTQYF
TRBD2	TRBJ2-1	TRBV6-5	-	TGTGCCAGCAGTTCTACAGGTGGACTAAGCGGGAGTGAGCAGTTCTTC	CASSSTGGLSGSEQFF
-	TRBJ1-3	TRBV27	-	TGTGCCAGCTCACTGACGGGGAACTCTGGAAACACCATATATTTT	CASSLTGNSGNTIYF
TRBD1	TRBJ2-7	TRBV28	-	TGTGCCAGCACCCCGGCAGGGGGCGGGTACGAGCAGTACTTC	CASTPAGGGYEQYF
-	TRBJ1-1	TRBV11-2	-	TGTGCCAGCAGCTTACAGGGAGGAGACACTGAAGCTTTCTTT	CASSLQGGDTEAFF
TRBD2	TRBJ2-2	TRBV9	-	TGTGCCCGCAGCGGATGGGGGAACCTAGCGGGGGGGGGCACCGGGGAGCTGTTTTTT	CARSGWGNLAGGGTGELFF
-	TRBJ1-2	TRBV30	-	TGTGCCTGGGCCACATATGATGGCTACACCTTC	CAWATYDGYTF
TRBD2	TRBJ2-5	TRBV5-1	-	TGCGCCAGCAACATAGCGGGAGGAGAGACCCAGTACTTC	CASNIAGGETQYF
-	TRBJ1-5	TRBV5-1	-	TGCGCCAGCAGCTTGGATTTAAATCAGCCCCAGCATTTT	CASSLDLNQPQHF
TRBD1	TRBJ2-2	TRBV5-1	-	TGCGCCAGCAGACAGGGGAATGCGAACACCGGGGAGCTGTTTTTT	CASRQGNANTGELFF
TRBD2	TRBJ2-3	TRBV18	-	TGTGCCAGCTCACCTAAGCGGGGCACTAGCACAGATACGCAGTATTTT	CASSPKRGTSTDTQYF
-	TRBJ2-2	TRBV7-8	-	TGTGCCAGCATTTCCAACAGAGTCCGCACCGGGGAGCTGTTTTTT	CASISNRVRTGELFF
-	TRBJ1-6	TRBV28	-	TGTGCCAGCAGTCCGCCCTTGGGACTTAGAACGGCACCCCTCCACTTT	CASSPPLGLRTAPLHF
-	TRBJ1-5	TRBV2	-	TGTGCCAGCAGTCCAAGCGACCTTCAGCCCCAGCATTTT	CASSPSDLQPQHF
TRBD1	TRBJ2-2	TRBV7-2	-	TGTGCCAGCGGTATGGGGACAGGGGGTTCCAGGGAGCTGTTTTTT	CASGMGTGGSRELFF
-	TRBJ2-7	TRBV5-1	-	TGCGCCAGCAGCCCTCCGGGACACCTCTACTACGAGCAGTACTTC	CASSPPGHLYYEQYF
TRBD1	TRBJ2-7	TRBV10-3	-	TGTGCCACCTTGGGACAGGCATTCTACGAGCAGTACTTC	CATLGQAFYEQYF
-	TRBJ1-6	TRBV3-1/TRBV3-2	-	TGTGCCAGCACGGAGGGGTCCTATAATTCACCCCTCCACTTT	CASTEGSYNSPLHF
-	TRBJ1-3	TRBV3-1/TRBV3-2	once	TGTGCCAGCAGCCAAAGGTCCCAGCGGGTCTCTGGAAACACCATATATTTT	CASSQRSQRVSGNTIYF
TRBD1	TRBJ1-2	TRBV29-1	once	TGCAGCGTCGCTACCGGGACAGGGGGCGTCGGCTACACCTTC	CSVATGTGGVGYTF
-	TRBJ2-7	TRBV13	-	TGTGCCAGCAGCGCCGCCCACCTAGTCGACAGTCTCACCTACGAGCAGTACTTC	CASSAAHLVDSLTYEQYF
-	TRBJ1-1	TRBV7-8	-	TGTGCCAGCAGCCCAAGACAGACCTTGAACACTGAAGCTTTCTTT	CASSPRQTLNTEAFF
-	TRBJ1-1	TRBV15	-	TGTGCCACCAGCAGGAAGTCGCAGGGATACACTGAAGCTTTCTTT	CATSRKSQGYTEAFF
TRBD2	TRBJ2-7	TRBV15	-	TGTGCCACCAGCAGAGATGTGGGAACCGGACTAGCGGGGTTGTACTACGAGCAGTACTTC	CATSRDVGTGLAGLYYEQYF
-	TRBJ1-4	TRBV2	-	TGTGCCAGCAGTGAATCAGGTCTTAATGAAAAACTGTTTTTT	CASSESGLNEKLFF
-	TRBJ2-7	TRBV2	few	TGTGCCAGCAGTGAAGCGCTCCGGGACTACGAGCAGTACTTC	CASSEALRDYEQYF
TRBD2	TRBJ2-7	TRBV7-2	-	TGTGCCAGCAGCTTAGGGCCTAGCGGGAAATCCGGCTACGAGCAGTACTTC	CASSLGPSGKSGYEQYF
-	TRBJ1-2	TRBV3-1/TRBV3-2	few	TGTGCCAGCAGCCGCGGGGACGGCTACACCTTC	CASSRGDGYTF
TRBD2	TRBJ2-1	TRBV5-1	-	TGCGCCAGCAGTGAGGGGCGGCTAGCGGGAGTCAATGAGCAGTTCTTC	CASSEGRLAGVNEQFF
TRBD1	TRBJ2-7	TRBV7-3	-	TGTGCCAGCAGCCGGGGACAGGGGGCGATCTACGAGCAGTACTTC	CASSRGQGAIYEQYF
TRBD2	TRBJ2-5	TRBV12-5	-	TGTGCTAGCGGGGGGGATGGGGAGACCCAGTACTTC	CASGGDGETQYF
-	TRBJ1-1	TRBV11-2	-	TGTGCCAGCAGCTTAGTTGTGCGGGGAGACACTGAAGCTTTCTTT	CASSLVVRGDTEAFF
-	TRBJ2-2	TRBV3-1/TRBV3-2	-	TGTGCCAGCAGCCAATTCACGGACACACCCGGGGAGCTGTTTTTT	CASSQFTDTPGELFF
-	TRBJ1-6	TRBV5-1	once	TGCGCCAGCAGCACTCAGGGGTTTAACAATTCACCCCTCCACTTT	CASSTQGFNNSPLHF
-	TRBJ2-5	TRBV11-2	-	TGTGCCAGCAGCCCCCGGACTAGGGGGGAGACCCAGTACTTC	CASSPRTRGETQYF
-	TRBJ2-2	TRBV19	few	TGTGCCAGTAGTAGAGGCAGCGGGGAGCTGTTTTTT	CASSRGSGELFF
TRBD1	TRBJ1-2	TRBV5-1	few	TGCGCCAGCAGCATACAGGGGATGGGTGGCTACACCTTC	CASSIQGMGGYTF
TRBD1	TRBJ2-1	TRBV6-4	-	TGTGCCAGCAGTCCCGGGACAGGGGGTTACAATGAGCAGTTCTTC	CASSPGTGGYNEQFF
TRBD1	TRBJ1-2	TRBV6-5	-	TGTGCCAGCAAGGGACAGGGGGCGCTTTATGGCTACACCTTC	CASKGQGALYGYTF
-	TRBJ1-3	TRBV11-2	-	TGTGCCAGCAGCTGGGGGCCTTCGAGCTCTGGAAACACCATATATTTT	CASSWGPSSSGNTIYF
TRBD2	TRBJ2-5	TRBV3-1/TRBV3-2	-	TGTGCCAGCAGCCCTCGGCCTAGCGGGGGCCAAGAGACCCAGTACTTC	CASSPRPSGGQETQYF
-	TRBJ1-4	TRBV10-3	-	TGTGCCATCAGTGAGTCCTTAAATGAAAAACTGTTTTTT	CAISESLNEKLFF
TRBD1	TRBJ2-7	TRBV19	-	TGTGCCAGTAGCCAAAGCAGGGGGCTTGGCGAGCAGTACTTC	CASSQSRGLGEQYF
-	TRBJ1-6	TRBV28	-	TGTGCCAGCAGTTTGCAACAGGAAAATTCACCCCTCCACTTT	CASSLQQENSPLHF
TRBD1	TRBJ2-1	TRBV2	-	TGTGCCAGCAGATGGACAGGGCTACTCAATGAGCAGTTCTTC	CASRWTGLLNEQFF
TRBD2	TRBJ2-1	TRBV6-1	-	TGTGCCAGCAGTGAAGCTGCTAGCGGGGGGGCCAATGAGCAGTTCTTC	CASSEAASGGANEQFF
-	TRBJ2-2	TRBV11-3	-	TGTGCCAGCAGCTCTTCAGATACTAGAGGGACCGGGGAGCTGTTTTTT	CASSSSDTRGTGELFF
-	TRBJ2-1	TRBV19	-	TGTGCCAGTAGTATTGGTGTGCGATTTAAGCGGAATGAGCAGTTCTTC	CASSIGVRFKRNEQFF
-	TRBJ1-6	TRBV28	-	TGTGCCAGCCAAACCCGGGACTCCTATTCACCCCTCCACTTT	CASQTRDSYSPLHF